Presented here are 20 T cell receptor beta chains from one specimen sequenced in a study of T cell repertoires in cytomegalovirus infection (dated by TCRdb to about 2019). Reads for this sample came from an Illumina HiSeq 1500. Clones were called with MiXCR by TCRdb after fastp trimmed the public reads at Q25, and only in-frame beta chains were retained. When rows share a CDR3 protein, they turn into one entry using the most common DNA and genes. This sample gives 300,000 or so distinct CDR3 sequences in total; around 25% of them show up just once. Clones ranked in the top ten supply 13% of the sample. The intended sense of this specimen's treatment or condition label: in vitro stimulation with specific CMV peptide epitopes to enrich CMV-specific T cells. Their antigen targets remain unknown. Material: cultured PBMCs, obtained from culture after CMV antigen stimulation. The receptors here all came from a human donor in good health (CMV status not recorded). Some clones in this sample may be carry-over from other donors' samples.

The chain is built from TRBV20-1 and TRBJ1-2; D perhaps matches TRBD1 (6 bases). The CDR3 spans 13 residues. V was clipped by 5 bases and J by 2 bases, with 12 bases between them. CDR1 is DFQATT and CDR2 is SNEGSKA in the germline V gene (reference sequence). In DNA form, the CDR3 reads TGCAGTGCTCCAAACGGGACAAACTATGGCTACACCTTC. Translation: CSAPNGTNYGYTF.

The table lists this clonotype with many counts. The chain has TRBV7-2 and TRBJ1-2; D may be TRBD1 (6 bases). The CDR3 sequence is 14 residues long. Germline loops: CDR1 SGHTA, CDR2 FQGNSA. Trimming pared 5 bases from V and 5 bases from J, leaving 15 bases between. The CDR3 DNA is TGTGCCAGCAGCCCCAGGGGACTAGAGTATGGCTACACCTTC. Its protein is CASSPRGLEYGYTF.

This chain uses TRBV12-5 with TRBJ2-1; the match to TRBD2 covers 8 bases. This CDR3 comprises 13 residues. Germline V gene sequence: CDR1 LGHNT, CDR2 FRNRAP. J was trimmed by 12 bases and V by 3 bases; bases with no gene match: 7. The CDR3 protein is CASGFLAGSGQFF. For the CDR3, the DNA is TGTGCTAGTGGTTTCTTAGCGGGATCTGGGCAGTTCTTC.

The CDR3 nucleotides are TGTGCCAGCAGTTTATATGGGTCGGGACCTTCCTACGAGCAGTACTTC. Translating it yields CASSLYGSGPSYEQYF. The chain is built from TRBV28 and TRBJ2-7; D tentatively reads TRBD1 or TRBD2 (5 bases each). V gave up 1 base and J gave up 1 base, with 14 bases separating them. The CDR3 is 16 residues long. The germline gives CDR1 MDHEN, CDR2 SYDVKM.

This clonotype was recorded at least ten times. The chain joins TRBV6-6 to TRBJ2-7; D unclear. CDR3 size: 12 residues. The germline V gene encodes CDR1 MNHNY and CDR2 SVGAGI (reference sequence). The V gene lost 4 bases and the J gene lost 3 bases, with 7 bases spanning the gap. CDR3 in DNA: TGTGCCAGCAGTTCCCCGAACTACGAGCAGTACTTC. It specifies CASSSPNYEQYF.

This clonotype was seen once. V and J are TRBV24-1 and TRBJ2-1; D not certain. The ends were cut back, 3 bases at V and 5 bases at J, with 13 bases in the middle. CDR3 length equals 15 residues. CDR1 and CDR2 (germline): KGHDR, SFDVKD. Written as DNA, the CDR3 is TGTGCCACCAGTGATGAAGGCAGGCGAAACAATGAGCAGTTCTTC. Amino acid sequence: CATSDEGRRNNEQFF.

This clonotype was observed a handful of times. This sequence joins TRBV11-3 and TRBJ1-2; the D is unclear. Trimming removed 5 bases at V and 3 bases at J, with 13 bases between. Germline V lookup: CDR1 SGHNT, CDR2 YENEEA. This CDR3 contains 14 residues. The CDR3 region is CASSTRQDDYGYTF. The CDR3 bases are TGTGCCAGCAGCACCCGACAAGACGACTATGGCTACACCTTC.

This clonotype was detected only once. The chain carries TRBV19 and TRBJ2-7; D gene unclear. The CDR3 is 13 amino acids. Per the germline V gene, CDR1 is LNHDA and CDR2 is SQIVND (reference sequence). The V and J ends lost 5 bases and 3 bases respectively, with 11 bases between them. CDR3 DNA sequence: TGTGCCAGTAGTCAAAAGCCTGGCTACGAGCAGTACTTC. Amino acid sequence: CASSQKPGYEQYF.

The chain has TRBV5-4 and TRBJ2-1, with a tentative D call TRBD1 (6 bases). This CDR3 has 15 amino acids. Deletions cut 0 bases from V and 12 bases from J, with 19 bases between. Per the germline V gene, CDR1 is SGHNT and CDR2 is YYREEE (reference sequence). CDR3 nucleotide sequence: TGTGCCAGCAGCTTGGCCCGGGACAACACGGCCAGGCAGTTCTTC. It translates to CASSLARDNTARQFF.

CDR3 residues: CASSLIRGPRNEQYF. The CDR3 nucleotides are TGTGCCAGCAGCTTAATTCGTGGGCCCCGGAACGAGCAGTACTTC. The V gene is TRBV7-9, the J gene TRBJ2-7; unclear D gene. V lost 2 bases and J lost 5, with 16 bases in between. Germline values: CDR1 SEHNR, CDR2 FQNEAQ (reference sequence). CDR3 size: 15 residues.

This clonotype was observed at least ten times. This CDR3 is CASSTLAGGPRNEQFF. The CDR3 bases are TGTGCCAGCAGCACTCTAGCGGGAGGGCCCAGGAATGAGCAGTTCTTC. This chain connects TRBV7-9 to TRBJ2-1; 12 positions agree with TRBD2. The CDR3 runs 16 residues. V trimming: 5 bases; J trimming: 7 bases; junction bases outside the gene matches: 9. From germline, CDR1 is SEHNR and CDR2 FQNEAQ (reference sequence). Drawing the rest from reference TRBV7-9 and TRBJ2-1, the complete variable domain is DTGVSQNPRHKITKRGQNVTFRCDPISEHNRLYWYRQTLGQGPEFLTYFQNEAQLEKSRLLSDRFSAERPKGSFSTLEIQRTEQGDSAMYLCASSTLAGGPRNEQFFGPGTRLTVL.

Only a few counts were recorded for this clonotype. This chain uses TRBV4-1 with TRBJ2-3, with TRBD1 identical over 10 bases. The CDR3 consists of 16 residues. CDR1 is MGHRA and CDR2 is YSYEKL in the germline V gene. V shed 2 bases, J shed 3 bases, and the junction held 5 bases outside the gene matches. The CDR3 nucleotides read TGCGCCAGCAGCCAATTCCCGGGACAGGGGACAGATACGCAGTATTTT. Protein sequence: CASSQFPGQGTDTQYF.

Here the CDR3 DNA reads TGTGCCAGCAGCCCAATTGTAGGGGAGCTGTTTTTT. The encoded protein is CASSPIVGELFF. The V and J genes are TRBV7-8 and TRBJ2-2; no clear D. The germline V and J ends were trimmed by 5 bases and 8 bases, with 9 bases remaining between them. Germline V gene sequence: CDR1 SGHVS, CDR2 FQNEAQ. The CDR3 totals 12 residues.

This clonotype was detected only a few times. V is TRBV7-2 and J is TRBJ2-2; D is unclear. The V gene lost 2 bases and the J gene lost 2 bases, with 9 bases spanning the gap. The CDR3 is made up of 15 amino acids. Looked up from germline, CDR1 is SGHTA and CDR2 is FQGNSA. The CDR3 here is CASSLFTANTGELFF. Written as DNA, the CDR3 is TGTGCCAGCAGCTTATTCACAGCTAACACCGGGGAGCTGTTTTTT.

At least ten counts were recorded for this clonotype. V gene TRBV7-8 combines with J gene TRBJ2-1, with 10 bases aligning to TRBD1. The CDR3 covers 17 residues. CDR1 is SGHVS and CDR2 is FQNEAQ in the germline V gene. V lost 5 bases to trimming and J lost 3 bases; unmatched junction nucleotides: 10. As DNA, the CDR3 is TGTGCCAGCAGCACTCTAATGGGACAGGGGAACTACAATGAGCAGTTCTTC. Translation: CASSTLMGQGNYNEQFF.

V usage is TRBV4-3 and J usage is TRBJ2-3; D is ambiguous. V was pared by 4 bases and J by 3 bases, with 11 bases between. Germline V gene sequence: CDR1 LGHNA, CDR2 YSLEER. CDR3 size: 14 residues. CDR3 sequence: CASSPGVRTDTQYF. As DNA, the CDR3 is TGCGCCAGCAGCCCTGGGGTTAGAACAGATACGCAGTATTTT.

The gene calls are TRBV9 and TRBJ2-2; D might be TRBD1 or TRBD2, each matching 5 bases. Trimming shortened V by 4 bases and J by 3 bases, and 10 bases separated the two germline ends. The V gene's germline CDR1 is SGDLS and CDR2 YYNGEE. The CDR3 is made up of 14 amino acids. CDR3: CASSLMGDTGELFF. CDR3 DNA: TGTGCCAGCAGCTTAATGGGGGACACCGGGGAGCTGTTTTTT.

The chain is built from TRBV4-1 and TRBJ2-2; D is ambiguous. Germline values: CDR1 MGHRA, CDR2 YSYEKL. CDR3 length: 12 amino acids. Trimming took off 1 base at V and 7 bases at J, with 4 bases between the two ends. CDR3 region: CASSQVFGELFF. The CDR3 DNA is TGCGCCAGCAGCCAAGTTTTCGGGGAGCTGTTTTTT.

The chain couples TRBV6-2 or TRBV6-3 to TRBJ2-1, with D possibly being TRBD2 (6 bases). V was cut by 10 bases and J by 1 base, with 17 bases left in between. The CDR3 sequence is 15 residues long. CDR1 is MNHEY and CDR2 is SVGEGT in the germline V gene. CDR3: CATSSTGVSYNEQFF. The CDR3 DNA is TGTGCCACCTCTTCGACGGGAGTGTCCTACAATGAGCAGTTCTTC.

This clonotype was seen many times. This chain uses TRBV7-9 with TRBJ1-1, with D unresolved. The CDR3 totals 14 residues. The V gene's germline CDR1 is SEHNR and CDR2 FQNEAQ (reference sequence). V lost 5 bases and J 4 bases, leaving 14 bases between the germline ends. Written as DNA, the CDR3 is TGTGCCAGCAGCCCCCGTAGGGCTGGCACTGAAGCTTTCTTT. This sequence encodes CASSPRRAGTEAFF.